The T cell receptor beta chain under discussion was sequenced for a study of blood T cells in healthy people across ages. Study in general: Template switching retrieved approximately one barcoded beta molecule for each two T cells.

Peripheral blood, roughly 9.3 milliliters per donor, was collected. Together with a sample-barcoded 5' primer, a J-beta primer mix was included in a second PCR lasting roughly 6 to 12 cycles. Each of the cDNA molecules was tagged by a template-switch adaptor with 12 random nucleotides. Via MiXCR, TCRdb re-called the 5' RACE reads, giving one row per CDR3 protein. The table records over 950,000 distinct CDR3 sequences, just over 50% of them present only once. Trimming cost V 7 bases and J 11 bases, with 26 bases left between them. CDR1 is MNHEY, CDR2 SVGEGT, per germline. The CDR3 has 15 residues. Study-wide results and limits: Since the PBMCs were unsorted, naive and antigen-experienced cells could not be conclusively compared.

On this clonotype itself: Its antigen is unidentified.

The sequencing input was blood. The gene calls are TRBV6-2 or TRBV6-3 and TRBJ2-5; D may be TRBD1 or TRBD2 (5 bases each). This receptor was taken from a woman aged 60 to 75 in good health. CDR3 in DNA: TGTGCCAGCACCACTCCCAGAGGGGCGCATGACAAGCAGTACTTC. It encodes CASTTPRGAHDKQYF.